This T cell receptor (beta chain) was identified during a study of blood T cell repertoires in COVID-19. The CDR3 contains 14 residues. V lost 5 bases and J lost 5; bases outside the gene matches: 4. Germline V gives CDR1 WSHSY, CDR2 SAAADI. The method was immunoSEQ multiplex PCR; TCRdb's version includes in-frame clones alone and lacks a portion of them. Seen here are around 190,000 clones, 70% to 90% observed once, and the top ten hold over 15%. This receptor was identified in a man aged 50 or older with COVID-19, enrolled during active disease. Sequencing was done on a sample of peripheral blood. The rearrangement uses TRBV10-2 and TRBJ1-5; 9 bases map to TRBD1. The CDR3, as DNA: TGCGCCAGCAGTTGGACAGGGGAGGATCAGCCCCAGCATTTT. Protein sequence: CASSWTGEDQPQHF.